This T cell receptor beta chain was sequenced during a study of blood T cell repertoires in COVID-19. The assay was immunoSEQ multiplex PCR, and TCRdb's table has in-frame clones only and misses some. The profile covers about 240,000 clones, with about 87% appearing a single time and about 7.1% taken by the ten largest. This CDR3 has 13 amino acids. V was trimmed by 6 bases and J by 1 base, leaving 9 bases between them. Germline V gene data show CDR1 as WNHNN and CDR2 as SYGVQD (reference sequence). The chain has TRBV10-1 and TRBJ1-1; D may be TRBD1 (6 bases). Sequenced: peripheral blood. The TCR sequence derives from a woman in her 70s with active or convalescent COVID-19. In DNA, the CDR3 is TGCGCCAGCAGGTCACAGGGGAACACTGAAGCTTTCTTT. Protein sequence: CASRSQGNTEAFF.